This T cell receptor (beta chain) stems from a study of T cell repertoires in cytomegalovirus infection. Study-level information: Through public TCR beta signatures, both CMV infection and matching HLA type were indicated.

TCRdb reprocessed the reads via MiXCR and lists one record per CDR3 protein. The repertoire consists of around 100,000 distinct CDR3 sequences, with around 10% occurring once and the leading ten covering 30% to 40%. This clonotype was observed a handful of times. Its target is not known. The CDR3 is made up of 15 amino acids. The V and J ends lost 4 bases and 6 bases respectively, with 14 bases between them. From germline, CDR1 is KGHDR and CDR2 SFDVKD. The sequencing sample was made of PBMCs, sequenced either directly or after in vitro stimulation (not recorded which). This chain links TRBV24-1 with TRBJ2-2, with D possibly matching TRBD1 (5 bases). The clonotype originates from a human donor in good health (CMV status not recorded). Some clones in this sample may be carry-over from other donors' samples. CDR3 sequence: CATSDNRRGSGELFF. DNA of the CDR3: TGTGCCACCAGTGACAACAGAAGGGGATCCGGGGAGCTGTTTTTT.